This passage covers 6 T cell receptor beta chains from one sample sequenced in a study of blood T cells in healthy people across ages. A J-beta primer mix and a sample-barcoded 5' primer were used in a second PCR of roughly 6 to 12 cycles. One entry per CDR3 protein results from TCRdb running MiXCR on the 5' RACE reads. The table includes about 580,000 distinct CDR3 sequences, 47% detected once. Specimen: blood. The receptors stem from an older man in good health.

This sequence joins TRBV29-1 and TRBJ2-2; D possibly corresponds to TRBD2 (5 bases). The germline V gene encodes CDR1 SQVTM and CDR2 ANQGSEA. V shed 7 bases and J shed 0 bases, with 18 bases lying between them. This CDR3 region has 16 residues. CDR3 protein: CSAGYWQNANTGELFF. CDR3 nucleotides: TGCAGCGCGGGGTACTGGCAAAACGCGAACACCGGGGAGCTGTTTTTT.

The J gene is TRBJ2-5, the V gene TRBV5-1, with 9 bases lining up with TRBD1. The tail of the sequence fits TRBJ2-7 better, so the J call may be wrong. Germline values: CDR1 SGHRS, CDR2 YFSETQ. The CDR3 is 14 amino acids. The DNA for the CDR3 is TGCGCCAGCAGCTTGCGGGACAGGGCCCACGAGCAGTACTTC. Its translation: CASSLRDRAHEQYF.

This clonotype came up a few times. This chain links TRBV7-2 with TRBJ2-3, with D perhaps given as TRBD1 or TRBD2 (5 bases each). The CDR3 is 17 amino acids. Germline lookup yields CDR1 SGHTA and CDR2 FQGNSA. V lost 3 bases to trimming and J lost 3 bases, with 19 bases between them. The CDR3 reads CASSLLPEGPRTDTQYF. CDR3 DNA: TGTGCCAGCAGCTTGCTCCCTGAGGGGCCCCGGACAGATACGCAGTATTTT.

The CDR3 loop reads CASSLEATSNSYEQYF. The CDR3 DNA follows: TGTGCCAGCAGCTTAGAGGCGACGAGTAACTCCTACGAGCAGTACTTC. The rearrangement joins TRBV7-9 to TRBJ2-5, with D uncertain. The tail of the sequence fits TRBJ2-7 better, so the J call may be wrong. This CDR3 has 16 amino acids. Germline V gene data show CDR1 as SEHNR and CDR2 as FQNEAQ (reference sequence).

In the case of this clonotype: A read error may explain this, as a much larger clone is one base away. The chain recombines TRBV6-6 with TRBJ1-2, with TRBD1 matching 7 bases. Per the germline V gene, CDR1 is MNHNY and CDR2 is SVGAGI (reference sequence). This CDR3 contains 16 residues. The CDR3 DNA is TGTGCCGGCAGTTGCAGTACCGGATGGGACAGCGATGGCTACACCTTC. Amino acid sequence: CAGSCSTGWDSDGYTF.

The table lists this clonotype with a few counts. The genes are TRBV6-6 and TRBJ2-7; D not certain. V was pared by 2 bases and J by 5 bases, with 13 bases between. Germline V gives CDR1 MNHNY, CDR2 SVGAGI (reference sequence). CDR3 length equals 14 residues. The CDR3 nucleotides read TGTGCCAGCAGTTACGCGACCCCAAATCACGAGCAGTACTTC. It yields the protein CASSYATPNHEQYF.